This TCR beta chain was sequenced in a study of blood T cell repertoires in COVID-19. As for the study in general: PBMCs, B-cell-depleted T cells, or T cells were the source of the cDNA or gDNA that made up the material.

Data came from immunoSEQ multiplex PCR; TCRdb stores just in-frame clones and leaves some out. The table lists some 230,000 clones, approximately 80% of them singletons, with 7.4% in the top ten. The length of the CDR3 is 14 residues. CDR1 and CDR2 from the germline V gene are SGHNT and YYREEE (reference sequence). The trim removed 4 bases at V and 5 bases at J, leaving 7 bases unmatched. Specimen: peripheral blood. The sequence was obtained from a woman aged 45-65 years with acute or convalescent COVID-19. The chain employs TRBV5-4 and TRBJ2-5; 8 nucleotides agree with TRBD2. DNA for the CDR3: TGTGCCAGCAGCCATAGCGGGGAGGGGGAGACCCAGTACTTC. Its protein is CASSHSGEGETQYF.